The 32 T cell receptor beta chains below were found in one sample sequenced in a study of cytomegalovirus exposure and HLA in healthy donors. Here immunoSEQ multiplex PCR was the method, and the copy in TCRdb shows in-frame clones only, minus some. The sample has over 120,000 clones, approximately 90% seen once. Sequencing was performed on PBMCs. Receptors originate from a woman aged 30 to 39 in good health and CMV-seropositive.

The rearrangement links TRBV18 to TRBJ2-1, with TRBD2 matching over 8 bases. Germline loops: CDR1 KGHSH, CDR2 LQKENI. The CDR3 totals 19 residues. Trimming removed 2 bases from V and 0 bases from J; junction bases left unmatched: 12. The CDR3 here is CASSPLSVGGRSSYNEQFF. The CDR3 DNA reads TGTGCCAGCTCACCATTGTCGGTCGGCGGGAGGAGCTCCTACAATGAGCAGTTCTTC.

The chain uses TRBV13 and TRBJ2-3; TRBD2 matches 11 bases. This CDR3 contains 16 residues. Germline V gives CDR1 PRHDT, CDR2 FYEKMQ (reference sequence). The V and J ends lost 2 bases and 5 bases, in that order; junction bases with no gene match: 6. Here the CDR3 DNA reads TGTGCCAGCAGCTTAAGTAGCGGGGGGGCCGAAGATACGCAGTATTTT. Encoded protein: CASSLSSGGAEDTQYF.

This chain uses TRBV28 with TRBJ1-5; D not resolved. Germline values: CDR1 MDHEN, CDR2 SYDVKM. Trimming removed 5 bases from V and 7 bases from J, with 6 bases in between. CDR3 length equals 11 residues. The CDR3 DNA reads TGTGCCAGCAGTCGCAGACAGCCCCAGCATTTT. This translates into CASSRRQPQHF.

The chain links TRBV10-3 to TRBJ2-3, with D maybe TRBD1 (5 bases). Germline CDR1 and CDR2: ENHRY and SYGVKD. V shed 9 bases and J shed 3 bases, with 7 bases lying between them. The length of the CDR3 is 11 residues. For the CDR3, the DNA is TGTGCCATAGGGGTGACAGATACGCAGTATTTT. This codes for CAIGVTDTQYF.

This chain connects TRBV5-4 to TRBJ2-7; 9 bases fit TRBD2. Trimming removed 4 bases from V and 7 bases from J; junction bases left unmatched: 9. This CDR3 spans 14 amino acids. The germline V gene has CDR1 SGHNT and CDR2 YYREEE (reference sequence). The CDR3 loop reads CASSPGPSGIEQYF. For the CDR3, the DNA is TGTGCCAGCAGCCCAGGTCCTAGCGGGATTGAGCAGTACTTC.

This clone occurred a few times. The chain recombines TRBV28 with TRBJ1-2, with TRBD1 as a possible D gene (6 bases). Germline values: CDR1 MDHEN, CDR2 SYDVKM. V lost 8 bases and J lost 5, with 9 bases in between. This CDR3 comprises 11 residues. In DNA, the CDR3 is TGTGCCAGCGGACAGCGTTATGGCTACACCTTC. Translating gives CASGQRYGYTF.

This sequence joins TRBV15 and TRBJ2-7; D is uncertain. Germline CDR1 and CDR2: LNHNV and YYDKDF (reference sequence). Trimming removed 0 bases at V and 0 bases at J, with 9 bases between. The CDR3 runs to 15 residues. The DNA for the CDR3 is TGTGCCACCAGCAGAGATCTGGCCGACTCCTACGAGCAGTACTTC. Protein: CATSRDLADSYEQYF.

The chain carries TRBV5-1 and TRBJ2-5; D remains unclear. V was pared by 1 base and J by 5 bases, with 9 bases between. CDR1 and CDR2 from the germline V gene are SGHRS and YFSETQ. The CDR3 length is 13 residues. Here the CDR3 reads CASSLYSSETQYF. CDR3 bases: TGCGCCAGCAGCTTGTATTCTTCGGAGACCCAGTACTTC.

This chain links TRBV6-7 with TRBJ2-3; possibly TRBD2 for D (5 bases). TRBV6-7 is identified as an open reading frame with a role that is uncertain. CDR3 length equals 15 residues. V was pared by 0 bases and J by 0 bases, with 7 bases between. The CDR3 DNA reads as TGTGCCAGCAGTTACTCAAGCGGTAGCACAGATACGCAGTATTTT. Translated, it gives CASSYSSGSTDTQYF.

DNA for the CDR3: TGTGCCAGCAGTTACTCTGGGGGGACTGAAGCTTTCTTT. Residues: CASSYSGGTEAFF. The chain combines TRBV6-5 with TRBJ1-1; D perhaps matches TRBD1 (5 bases). Looked up from germline, CDR1 is MNHEY and CDR2 is SVGAGI. The CDR3 totals 13 residues. V dropped 0 bases and J dropped 5 bases, with 7 bases sitting between them.

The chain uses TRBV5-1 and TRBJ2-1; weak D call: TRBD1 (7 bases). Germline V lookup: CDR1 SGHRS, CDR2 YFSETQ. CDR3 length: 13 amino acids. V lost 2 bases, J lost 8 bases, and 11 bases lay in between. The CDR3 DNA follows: TGCGCCAGCAGCTTTCAGGGGGACTATGAGCAGTTCTTC. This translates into CASSFQGDYEQFF.

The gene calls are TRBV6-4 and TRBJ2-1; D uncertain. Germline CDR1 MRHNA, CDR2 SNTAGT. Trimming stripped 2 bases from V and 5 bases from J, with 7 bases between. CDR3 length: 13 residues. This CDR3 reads CASSDGPNNEQFF. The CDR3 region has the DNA TGTGCCAGCAGTGACGGGCCAAACAATGAGCAGTTCTTC.

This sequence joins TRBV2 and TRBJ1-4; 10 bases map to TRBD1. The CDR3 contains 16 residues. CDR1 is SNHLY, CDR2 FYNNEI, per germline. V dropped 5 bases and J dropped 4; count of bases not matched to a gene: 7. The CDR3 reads CASSRAGTGVNEKLFF. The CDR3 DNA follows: TGTGCCAGCAGTCGCGCCGGGACAGGGGTTAATGAAAAACTGTTTTTT.

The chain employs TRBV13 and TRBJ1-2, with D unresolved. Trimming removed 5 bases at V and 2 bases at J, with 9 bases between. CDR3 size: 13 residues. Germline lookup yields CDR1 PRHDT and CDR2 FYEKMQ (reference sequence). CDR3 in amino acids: CASSTVSNYGYTF. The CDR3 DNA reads TGTGCCAGCAGCACGGTGTCGAACTATGGCTACACCTTC.

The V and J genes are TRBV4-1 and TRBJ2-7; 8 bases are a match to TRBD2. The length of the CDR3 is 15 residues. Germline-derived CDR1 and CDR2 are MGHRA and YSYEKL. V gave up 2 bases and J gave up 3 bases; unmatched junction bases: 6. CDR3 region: CASSQSNSGNYEQYF. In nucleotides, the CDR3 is TGCGCCAGCAGCCAATCCAATAGCGGGAACTACGAGCAGTACTTC.

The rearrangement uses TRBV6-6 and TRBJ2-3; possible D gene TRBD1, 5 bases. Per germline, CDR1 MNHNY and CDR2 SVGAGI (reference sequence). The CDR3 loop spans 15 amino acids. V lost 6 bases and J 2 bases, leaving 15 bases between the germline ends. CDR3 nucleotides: TGTGCCAGCAGCCCAGGACAATACGACACAGATACGCAGTATTTT. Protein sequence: CASSPGQYDTDTQYF.

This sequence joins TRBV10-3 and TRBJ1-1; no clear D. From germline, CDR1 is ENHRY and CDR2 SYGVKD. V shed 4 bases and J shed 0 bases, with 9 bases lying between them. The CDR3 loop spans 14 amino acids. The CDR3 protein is CAISGGGLNTEAFF. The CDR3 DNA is TGTGCCATCAGTGGGGGAGGGCTGAACACTGAAGCTTTCTTT.

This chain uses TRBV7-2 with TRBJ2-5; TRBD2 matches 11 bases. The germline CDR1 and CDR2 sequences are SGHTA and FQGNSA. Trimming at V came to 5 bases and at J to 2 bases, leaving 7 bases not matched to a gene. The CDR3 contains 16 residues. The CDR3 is CASSPPRLAGQETQYF. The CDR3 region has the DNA TGTGCCAGCAGCCCGCCGAGACTAGCGGGACAAGAGACCCAGTACTTC. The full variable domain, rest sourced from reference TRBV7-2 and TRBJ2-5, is GAGVSQSPSNKVTEKGKDVELRCDPISGHTALYWYRQSLGQGLEFLIYFQGNSAPDKSGLPSDRFSAERTGGSVSTLTIQRTQQEDSAVYLCASSPPRLAGQETQYFGPGTRLLVL.

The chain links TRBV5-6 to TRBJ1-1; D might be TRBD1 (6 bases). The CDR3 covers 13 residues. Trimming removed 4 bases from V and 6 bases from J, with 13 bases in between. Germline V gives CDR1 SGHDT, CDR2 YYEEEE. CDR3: CASSPGGAAEAFF. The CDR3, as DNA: TGTGCCAGCAGCCCTGGGGGGGCCGCTGAAGCTTTCTTT.

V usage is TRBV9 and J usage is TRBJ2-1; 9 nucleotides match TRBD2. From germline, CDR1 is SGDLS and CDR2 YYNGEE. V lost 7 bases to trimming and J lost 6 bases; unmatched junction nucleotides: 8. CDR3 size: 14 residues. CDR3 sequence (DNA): TGTGCCAGCGGCGGGGGGGTAGGAGGCAATGAGCAGTTCTTC. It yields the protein CASGGGVGGNEQFF.

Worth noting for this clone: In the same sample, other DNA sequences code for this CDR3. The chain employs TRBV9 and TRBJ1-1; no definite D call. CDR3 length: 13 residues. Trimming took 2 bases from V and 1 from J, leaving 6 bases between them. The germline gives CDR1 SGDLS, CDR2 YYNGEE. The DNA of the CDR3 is TGTGCCAGCAGCGTTTCATCGAACACTGAAGCTTTCTTT. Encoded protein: CASSVSSNTEAFF.

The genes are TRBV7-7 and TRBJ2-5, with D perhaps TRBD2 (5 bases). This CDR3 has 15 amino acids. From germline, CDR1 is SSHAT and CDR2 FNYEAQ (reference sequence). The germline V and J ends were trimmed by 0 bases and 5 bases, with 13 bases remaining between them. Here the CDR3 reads CASSLARIPGETQYF. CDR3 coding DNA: TGTGCCAGCAGCTTAGCGCGAATCCCGGGGGAGACCCAGTACTTC.

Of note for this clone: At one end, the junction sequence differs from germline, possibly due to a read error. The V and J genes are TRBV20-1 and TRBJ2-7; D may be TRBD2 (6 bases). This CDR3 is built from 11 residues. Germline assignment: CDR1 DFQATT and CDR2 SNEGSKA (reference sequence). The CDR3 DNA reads TGCAGTGCTAGAGCGGGAGTTCCCGCCCACTTC. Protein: CSARAGVPAHF.

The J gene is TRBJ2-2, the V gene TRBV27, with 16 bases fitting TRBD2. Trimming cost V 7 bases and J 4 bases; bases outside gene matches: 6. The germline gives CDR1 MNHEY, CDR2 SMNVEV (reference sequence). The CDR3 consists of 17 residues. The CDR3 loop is CASTGTSGRVVTGELFF. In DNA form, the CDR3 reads TGTGCCAGCACTGGGACTAGCGGGAGGGTGGTCACCGGGGAGCTGTTTTTT.

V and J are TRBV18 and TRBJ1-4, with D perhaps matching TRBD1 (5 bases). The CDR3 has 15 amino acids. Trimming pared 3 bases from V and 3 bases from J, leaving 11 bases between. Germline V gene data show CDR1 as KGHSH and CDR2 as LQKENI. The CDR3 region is CASSPADSSNEKLFF. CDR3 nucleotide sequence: TGTGCCAGCTCACCGGCTGACAGCTCTAATGAAAAACTGTTTTTT. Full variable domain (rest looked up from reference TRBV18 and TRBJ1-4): NAGVMQNPRHLVRRRGQEARLRCSPMKGHSHVYWYRQLPEEGLKFMVYLQKENIIDESGMPKERFSAEFPKEGPSILRIQQVVRGDSAAYFCASSPADSSNEKLFFGSGTQLSVL.

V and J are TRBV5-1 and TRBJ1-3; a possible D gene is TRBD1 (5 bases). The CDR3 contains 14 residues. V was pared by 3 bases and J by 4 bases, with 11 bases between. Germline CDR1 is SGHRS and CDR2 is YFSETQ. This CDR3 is CASSSGGDGNTIYF. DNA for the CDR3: TGCGCCAGCAGCTCCGGGGGGGACGGAAACACCATATATTTT.

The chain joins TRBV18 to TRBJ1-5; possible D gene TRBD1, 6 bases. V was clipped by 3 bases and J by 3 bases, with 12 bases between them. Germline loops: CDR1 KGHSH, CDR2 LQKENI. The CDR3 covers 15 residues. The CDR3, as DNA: TGTGCCAGCTCACCCCCGGGACATAACAATCAGCCCCAGCATTTT. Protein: CASSPPGHNNQPQHF.

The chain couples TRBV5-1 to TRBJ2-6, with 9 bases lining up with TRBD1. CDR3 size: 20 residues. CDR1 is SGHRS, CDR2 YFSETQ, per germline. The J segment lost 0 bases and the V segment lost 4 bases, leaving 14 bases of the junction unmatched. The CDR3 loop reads CASSPGGQGASSSGANVLTF. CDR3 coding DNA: TGCGCCAGCAGCCCTGGGGGACAGGGAGCATCAAGCTCTGGGGCCAACGTCCTGACTTTC.

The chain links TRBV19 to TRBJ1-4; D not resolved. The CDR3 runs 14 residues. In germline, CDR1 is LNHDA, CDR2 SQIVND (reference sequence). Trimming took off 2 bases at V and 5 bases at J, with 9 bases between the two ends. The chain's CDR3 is CASSIRQRNEKLFF. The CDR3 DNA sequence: TGTGCCAGTAGTATAAGGCAGCGGAATGAAAAACTGTTTTTT.

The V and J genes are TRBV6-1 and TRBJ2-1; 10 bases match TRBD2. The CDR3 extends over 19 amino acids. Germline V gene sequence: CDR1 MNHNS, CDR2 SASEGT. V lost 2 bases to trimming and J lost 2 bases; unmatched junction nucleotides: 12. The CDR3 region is CASSEWGSGRYDPYNEQFF. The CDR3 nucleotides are TGTGCCAGCAGTGAATGGGGTAGCGGGAGGTACGACCCCTACAATGAGCAGTTCTTC.

This chain's CDR3 is CATSRVKAGGNTGELFF. For the CDR3, the DNA is TGTGCCACCAGCAGAGTTAAGGCGGGGGGGAACACCGGGGAGCTGTTTTTT. The V and J genes are TRBV15 and TRBJ2-2; 8 positions match TRBD2. The CDR3 has 17 residues. J gave up 1 base and V 1 base, and 5 bases lay outside the gene matches. Germline CDR1 reads LNHNV; CDR2 reads YYDKDF (reference sequence).

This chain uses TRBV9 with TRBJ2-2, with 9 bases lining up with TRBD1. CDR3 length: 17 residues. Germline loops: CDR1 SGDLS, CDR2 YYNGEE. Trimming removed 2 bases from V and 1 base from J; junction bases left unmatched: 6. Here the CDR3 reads CASSVTGQGLNTGELFF. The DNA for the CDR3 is TGTGCCAGCAGCGTGACAGGACAGGGGTTGAACACCGGGGAGCTGTTTTTT.